What follows is one T cell receptor (beta chain) and its context. This record belongs to a study of blood T cell repertoires in COVID-19. Study in general: Material from acute and convalescent COVID-19 was sourced from the United States, Italy and Spain.

Germline V gene sequence: CDR1 MNHEY, CDR2 SMNVEV (reference sequence). The CDR3 consists of 14 residues. Trimming took 5 bases from V and 3 from J; bases not matched to a gene: 3. This table comes from immunoSEQ multiplex PCR, and its TCRdb copy is limited to in-frame clones, with some not included. This sample has 210,000 or so clones; around 90% occur once, and the top ten carry about 1.5%. The receptor's source is a man aged 18 to 30 with active or convalescent COVID-19. The gene calls are TRBV27 and TRBJ1-2; 10 bases agree with TRBD1. Sequenced material: peripheral blood. CDR3 sequence reads: CASSTGQGDYGYTF. For the CDR3, the DNA is TGTGCCAGCAGTACCGGACAGGGGGACTATGGCTACACCTTC.